This T cell receptor (beta chain) was recovered during a study of blood T cell repertoires in COVID-19. Per the original data handling: Amplification of reference gene primers was used by the study to estimate nucleated cell counts. Using immunoSEQ multiplex PCR, the repertoire was profiled, and TCRdb retains in-frame clones only, with some absent. For V, J and clone size, that table is used; D and trimming come from the DNA. The table includes some 94,000 clones, roughly 72% detected once. The count of this clone is one. Germline CDR1 GTSNPN, CDR2 SVGIG (reference sequence). The CDR3 is made up of 13 amino acids. V was cut by 2 bases and J by 4 bases, with 11 bases left in between.

The material sequenced was peripheral blood. This clonotype was obtained from an older woman in a cohort sampled during active or convalescent COVID-19. The chain has TRBV30 and TRBJ1-2; D gene unclear. The CDR3 region has the DNA TGTGCCTGGAGTATCACGGGGATCTATGGCTACACCTTC. It yields the protein CAWSITGIYGYTF. The full variable domain, rest sourced from reference TRBV30 and TRBJ1-2, is SQTIHQWPATLVQPVGSPLSLECTVEGTSNPNLYWYRQAAGRGLQLLFYSVGIGQISSEVPQNLSASRPQDRQFILSSKKLLLSDSGFYLCAWSITGIYGYTFGSGTRLTVV.